Below, one T cell receptor beta chain is given with its context. This receptor's antigen is unknown. The junction and the germline gene differ at one end; a read error may be behind it. This specimen comes from a study of T-cell reconstitution after alpha-beta-depleted transplantation in children (TCRdb year 2016). In terms of the full investigation: Using TCR repertoire profiling, the study quantitatively followed how T-cell immune reconstitution unfolded in children after TCRalphabeta/CD19-depleted allogeneic hematopoietic cell transplantation.

The CDR3 has 10 amino acids, counting the end cysteine and phenylalanine. Solely the CDR3 DNA is kept, with 30 bases framed from the first base. CDR1 and CDR2 are drawn from the germline V gene (reference sequence): DFQATT, SNEGSKA. Library preparation was by PCR. The listed sequencing device is Illumina HiSeq 2500. TCR library preparation used molecular barcoding, with unique molecular identifiers applied to normalize quantification of the TCRbeta repertoire. Using fastp at Q25 and MiXCR, TCRdb reprocessed the public reads and kept productive beta chains. Identical CDR3 protein sequences are pooled into one entry, listed with their most common genes and DNA. Across this sample there are 250,000 to 300,000 distinct CDR3 sequences, with 9.9% seen only once. Together, the top ten hold about a tenth of the sample.

Sample: PBMCs from the stem cell graft donor, taken from the stem cell graft. The origin of this receptor is a human donor who donated a stem cell graft to a child with SCID. The chain couples TRBV20-1 to TRBJ1-4, with a tentative D gene TRBD1 over 5 matching bases. The CDR3: CSATGTESLF. The DNA sequence follows: TGCAGTGCGACGGGGACGGAAAGCTTGTTT.